The 5 T cell receptor beta chains below were found in one sample sequenced in a study of graft-versus-host responses after intestinal transplantation. Processed graft tissue released its intraepithelial and lamina propria lymphocytes. Method: immunoSEQ multiplex PCR; TCRdb's copy keeps in-frame clones and lacks some. Of several thousand clones detected, around three quarters appear once; the ten largest clones hold roughly 21%. The sample was ileum tissue, taken approximately 240 days after intestinal transplantation. Receptor source: a human patient who received an intestinal transplant, so some T cells may come from the graft donor.

The chain carries TRBV6-6 and TRBJ2-5; no clear D gene. The germline V gene encodes CDR1 MNHNY and CDR2 SVGAGI (reference sequence). V lost 0 bases and J lost 1, with 9 bases in between. The CDR3 totals 15 residues. Here the CDR3 reads CASSYSETRQETQYF. The CDR3 nucleotides read TGTGCCAGCAGTTACTCTGAGACCCGCCAAGAGACCCAGTACTTC.

CDR3 sequence: CSVEFMEITSTDTQYF. The CDR3 nucleotides are TGCAGCGTTGAATTCATGGAAATTACTAGCACAGATACGCAGTATTTT. V is TRBV29-1 and J is TRBJ2-3; no clear D gene. Trimming removed 2 bases from V and 0 bases from J, with 15 bases in between. The CDR3 is 16 residues long. The V gene's germline CDR1 is SQVTM and CDR2 ANQGSEA.

V and J are TRBV21-1 and TRBJ1-6; the D call TRBD1 from the table was never checked on the DNA. TRBV21-1 is given as a pseudogene. The CDR3 totals 16 residues. The CDR3 DNA reads TGTGCCAGCAGCAAAAAGACAGGGGGCAAGGTGACACCCCTCCACTTT. Translation gives CASSKKTGGKVTPLHF.

The gene calls are TRBV5-6 and TRBJ2-5, with 8 bases aligning to TRBD2. Germline trimming cut 1 base from V and 3 bases from J; bases unmatched to any gene: 11. Looked up from germline, CDR1 is SGHDT and CDR2 is YYEEEE. The CDR3 totals 17 residues. The CDR3 sequence: CASSLSLSGAEEETQYF. The CDR3 bases are TGTGCCAGCAGCTTGAGCCTTAGCGGGGCAGAAGAAGAGACCCAGTACTTC.

The chain recombines TRBV30 with TRBJ1-5; 10 bases are shared with TRBD1. Unmatched junction bases numbered 19, after V lost 5 bases and J lost 6 bases. This CDR3 region has 18 residues. Germline CDR1 is GTSNPN and CDR2 is SVGIG (reference sequence). CDR3 sequence reads: CAWAPPLGTGALIQPQHF. CDR3 sequence (DNA): TGTGCCTGGGCACCTCCTCTTGGGACAGGGGCGCTGATTCAGCCCCAGCATTTT. Combining the CDR3 with reference TRBV30 and TRBJ1-5 gives the whole variable domain SQTIHQWPATLVQPVGSPLSLECTVEGTSNPNLYWYRQAAGRGLQLLFYSVGIGQISSEVPQNLSASRPQDRQFILSSKKLLLSDSGFYLCAWAPPLGTGALIQPQHFGDGTRLSIL.